The rows below give T cell receptor beta chains drawn from one sample of a study of T cells in Graves' hyperthyroidism and ophthalmopathy. TCRdb reprocessed the multiplex PCR reads with MiXCR, giving one entry per CDR3 protein. The repertoire holds about 640,000 distinct CDR3 sequences, with approximately 42% as singletons. Sequences were obtained from peripheral blood or thyroid tissue (not recorded which). These receptors were obtained from an adult man with Graves' disease, either hyperthyroidism or ophthalmopathy (not recorded which). CDR3s include the opening cysteine and the closing phenylalanine or tryptophan. Fields, in order: D gene, V gene, J gene, clone size, CDR3 DNA, CDR3 protein. A D gene is named only where the DNA matches it firmly. Clone sizes are given selectively: once, few, many, or a class where the clone is expanded.

d_call: .; v_call: TRBV7-9; j_call: TRBJ2-7; clone_size: many; cdr3_nt: TGTGCCAGCAGCTACCGGACTACCTCCTACGAGCAGTACTTC; cdr3_aa: CASSYRTTSYEQYF
d_call: TRBD1; v_call: TRBV2; j_call: TRBJ1-3; clone_size: .; cdr3_nt: TGTGCCAGCAGGGACAGGGTTGCTGGAAACACCATATATTTT; cdr3_aa: CASRDRVAGNTIYF
d_call: TRBD1; v_call: TRBV2; j_call: TRBJ1-5; clone_size: many; cdr3_nt: TGTGCCAGCAAGACAGGGGGCAATCAGCCCCAGCATTTT; cdr3_aa: CASKTGGNQPQHF
d_call: .; v_call: TRBV11-2; j_call: TRBJ1-6; clone_size: .; cdr3_nt: TGTGCCAGCAGCTTAGAGCGGCTGGGGTCACCCCTCCACTTT; cdr3_aa: CASSLERLGSPLHF
d_call: TRBD1; v_call: TRBV29-1; j_call: TRBJ2-7; clone_size: many; cdr3_nt: TGCAGCGTTGAAGGCGGGACAGGGTCCTACGAGCAGTACTTC; cdr3_aa: CSVEGGTGSYEQYF
d_call: TRBD2; v_call: TRBV7-9; j_call: TRBJ2-2; clone_size: few; cdr3_nt: TGTGCCAGCACCCCGGGGGGAACTTACACCGGGGAGCTGTTTTTT; cdr3_aa: CASTPGGTYTGELFF
d_call: .; v_call: TRBV5-1; j_call: TRBJ1-4; clone_size: .; cdr3_nt: TGCGCCAGCAGCGCCGACGGAGTTTCTAATGAAAAACTGTTTTTT; cdr3_aa: CASSADGVSNEKLFF
d_call: TRBD1; v_call: TRBV2; j_call: TRBJ1-4; clone_size: many; cdr3_nt: TGTGCCAGCAGGCCTAAGACAGGGGTTGAAAAACTGTTTTTT; cdr3_aa: CASRPKTGVEKLFF
d_call: .; v_call: TRBV7-3; j_call: TRBJ1-4; clone_size: .; cdr3_nt: TGCGCCAGCAGCTTGGGGGTACGCCGTGAAGAAAAACTGTTTTTT; cdr3_aa: CASSLGVRREEKLFF
d_call: .; v_call: TRBV10-3; j_call: TRBJ2-5; clone_size: few; cdr3_nt: TGTGCCAGCAGTTACACCTTATATGAGACCCAGTACTTC; cdr3_aa: CASSYTLYETQYF
d_call: .; v_call: TRBV19; j_call: TRBJ1-1; clone_size: .; cdr3_nt: TGTGCCAGTAGTGAGAGCAGGGACTACACTGAAGCTTTCTTT; cdr3_aa: CASSESRDYTEAFF
d_call: .; v_call: TRBV2; j_call: TRBJ2-7; clone_size: .; cdr3_nt: TGTGCCAGCACCCGGAGGGGGGATTCCTGGTACGAGCAGTACTTC; cdr3_aa: CASTRRGDSWYEQYF
d_call: .; v_call: TRBV6-1; j_call: TRBJ1-4; clone_size: .; cdr3_nt: TGTGCCAGCAGTGAAGACAGGTACACAACTAATGAAAAACTGTTTTTT; cdr3_aa: CASSEDRYTTNEKLFF
d_call: .; v_call: TRBV10-3; j_call: TRBJ1-3; clone_size: few; cdr3_nt: TGTGCCATCAGTGAGATGGTTTGGGCAGCCTCTAGCTCTGGAAACACCATATATTTT; cdr3_aa: CAISEMVWAASSSGNTIYF
d_call: .; v_call: TRBV19; j_call: TRBJ1-1; clone_size: .; cdr3_nt: TGTGCCAGTAGTACCCCCGGGGAAGACACTGAAGCTTTCTTT; cdr3_aa: CASSTPGEDTEAFF
d_call: .; v_call: TRBV2; j_call: TRBJ1-2; clone_size: .; cdr3_nt: TGTGCCAGCAGTGAGCACAGGGTAAACTATGGCTACACCTTC; cdr3_aa: CASSEHRVNYGYTF
d_call: TRBD1; v_call: TRBV2; j_call: TRBJ1-1; clone_size: few; cdr3_nt: TGTGCCAGCAAAATGGCAGGGGGTGATACTGAAGCTTTCTTT; cdr3_aa: CASKMAGGDTEAFF
d_call: TRBD1; v_call: TRBV9; j_call: TRBJ1-2; clone_size: many; cdr3_nt: TGTGCCAGCAGCGTTACGACAGGGGGAGGCTACACCTTC; cdr3_aa: CASSVTTGGGYTF
d_call: TRBD1; v_call: TRBV15; j_call: TRBJ2-5; clone_size: .; cdr3_nt: TGTGCCACCAGCAGACGGACAGGGAGGCAAGAGACCCAGTACTTC; cdr3_aa: CATSRRTGRQETQYF
d_call: TRBD1; v_call: TRBV12-3/TRBV12-4; j_call: TRBJ2-7; clone_size: .; cdr3_nt: TGTGCCAGCAGTTTGGGACAGATCCACGAGCAGTACTTC; cdr3_aa: CASSLGQIHEQYF
d_call: TRBD1; v_call: TRBV10-3; j_call: TRBJ1-6; clone_size: .; cdr3_nt: TGTGCCAGCAGTGCGACAGGGTCGTATAATTCACCCCTCCACTTT; cdr3_aa: CASSATGSYNSPLHF
d_call: TRBD1; v_call: TRBV7-2; j_call: TRBJ1-1; clone_size: few; cdr3_nt: TGTGCCAGCAGCTTAATGACAGGGACTAACACTGAAGCTTTCTTT; cdr3_aa: CASSLMTGTNTEAFF
d_call: TRBD1; v_call: TRBV12-3/TRBV12-4; j_call: TRBJ1-5; clone_size: few; cdr3_nt: TGTGCCAGCAAGCAGGGGGTGGATAGCAATCAGCCCCAGCATTTT; cdr3_aa: CASKQGVDSNQPQHF
d_call: .; v_call: TRBV5-5; j_call: TRBJ2-7; clone_size: few; cdr3_nt: TGTGCCAGCAGCTTGGGGACCACCCCTGCAAACTACGAGCAGTACTTC; cdr3_aa: CASSLGTTPANYEQYF
d_call: TRBD1; v_call: TRBV7-9; j_call: TRBJ2-5; clone_size: .; cdr3_nt: TGTGCCAGCAGCTCCGGACAGGGAGGAGGATGGGGCCAAGAAACCCAGTACTTC; cdr3_aa: CASSSGQGGGWGQETQYF
d_call: .; v_call: TRBV7-9; j_call: TRBJ2-5; clone_size: few; cdr3_nt: TGTGCCAGCAGCCCCGGCGTCGGGGCGGTAAAAGAGACCCAGTACTTC; cdr3_aa: CASSPGVGAVKETQYF
d_call: .; v_call: TRBV12-3/TRBV12-4; j_call: TRBJ2-7; clone_size: many; cdr3_nt: TGTGCCAGCAGTGGGGGCGTCTACGAGCAGTACTTC; cdr3_aa: CASSGGVYEQYF
d_call: .; v_call: TRBV7-9; j_call: TRBJ1-1; clone_size: few; cdr3_nt: TGTGCCAGCAGCTTAGTGGATCCAGAGTACACTGAAGCTTTCTTT; cdr3_aa: CASSLVDPEYTEAFF